This T cell receptor (beta chain) was found in a study of human T cells and chemical hapten exposure. Across the whole study: Patients received weekly diphenylcyclopropenone doses to the scalp throughout the roughly 23-week study. General study results and limits: Unchanged with DPC sensitization were TCRs above 1 in 1000 frequency.

As to time point: pre-sensitization, week 0. Indicated treatment: therapeutic diphenylcyclopropenone sensitization with weekly scalp DPC. Alopecia patients, 18 to 70 years old and DPC-suitable, served as donors. The CDR3 has 12 residues. The ends were cut back, 2 bases at V and 6 bases at J, with 4 bases in the middle. The germline CDR1 and CDR2 sequences are MNHEY and SMNVEV (reference sequence). TCRdb re-called the RACE reads through MiXCR, storing one row per CDR3 protein. The sample lists 250,000 or so distinct CDR3 sequences, around 7.7% occurring once. This clonotype was detected ten times or more. The antigen is undetermined.

The specimen comprised whole blood, sampled in connection with sensitization to the hapten diphenylcyclopropenone (DPC). This chain links TRBV27 with TRBJ2-2; D uncertain. This TCR was recovered from a man younger than 30 with alopecia areata. Some clones in this sample may be carry-over from other donors' samples. CDR3 DNA sequence: TGTGCCAGCAGTTTACAGGCCGGGGAGCTGTTTTTT. Translated: CASSLQAGELFF.